The rows below give T cell receptor beta chains drawn from one sample of a study of T cells after yellow fever vaccination. TCRdb reanalysed the 5' RACE reads using MiXCR and keeps one entry per CDR3 protein. The data hold 150,000 to 200,000 distinct CDR3 sequences, with roughly a tenth observed a single time. Sequencing was performed on CD8+ T cells sorted from PBMCs, taken 45 days after the yellow fever booster vaccination. The receptors originated from a man aged 18 to 30 who received the YFV17D yellow fever vaccine. Each CDR3 is given with its conserved first and last residue. The D gene is left open where the match is weak. Size is omitted from some rows. Given values are once, few, many or a class for expanded clones.

abundance	j_gene	v_gene	d_gene	CDR3aa	CDR3nt
many	TRBJ1-5	TRBV6-1	-	CASSDYQGIDQPQHF	TGTGCCAGCAGTGACTACCAGGGGATCGATCAGCCCCAGCATTTT
many	TRBJ1-5	TRBV7-8	-	CASSLVYSNQPQHF	TGTGCCAGCAGCTTAGTGTATAGCAATCAGCCCCAGCATTTT
many	TRBJ1-1	TRBV21-1	-	CASSKGTRTGKNTEAFF	TGTGCCAGCAGCAAAGGTACCAGGACAGGGAAGAACACTGAAGCTTTCTTT
-	TRBJ1-5	TRBV18	-	CASSPAEWSNQPQHF	TGTGCCAGCTCGCCTGCCGAGTGGAGCAATCAGCCCCAGCATTTT
-	TRBJ1-5	TRBV5-6	-	CASSFGQGPPQHF	TGTGCCAGCAGCTTTGGGCAGGGTCCGCCCCAGCATTTT
many	TRBJ2-3	TRBV7-3	-	CASSLDGAVTDTQYF	TGTGCCAGCAGCTTAGACGGCGCAGTCACAGATACGCAGTATTTT
-	TRBJ2-3	TRBV12-5	-	CASGLDIPGDTQYF	TGTGCTAGTGGTTTGGACATTCCCGGAGATACGCAGTATTTT
many	TRBJ2-1	TRBV19	-	CASSIYRRGSYNEQFF	TGTGCCAGTAGTATATATCGGCGGGGATCCTACAATGAGCAGTTCTTC
few	TRBJ2-3	TRBV5-5	-	CASSLRGAQSSTDTQYF	TGTGCCAGCAGCTTGAGGGGTGCGCAGTCTAGCACAGATACGCAGTATTTT
many	TRBJ2-6	TRBV20-1	TRBD2	CSARPSGGLGANVLTF	TGCAGTGCCCGTCCGAGCGGGGGGCTTGGGGCCAACGTCCTGACTTTC
-	TRBJ2-6	TRBV7-9	-	CASQRVSGANVLTF	TGTGCCAGTCAGAGGGTTTCTGGGGCCAACGTCCTGACTTTC
many	TRBJ2-7	TRBV7-9	-	CASSLRALEQYF	TGTGCCAGCAGCTTGCGGGCTCTCGAGCAGTACTTC
many	TRBJ2-1	TRBV29-1	-	CSAEFRDNEQFF	TGCAGTGCCGAGTTCCGGGACAATGAGCAGTTCTTC
many	TRBJ2-1	TRBV7-9	-	CASSLGERPIAEQFF	TGTGCCAGCAGCTTAGGAGAGCGGCCTATTGCGGAGCAGTTCTTC
many	TRBJ1-1	TRBV27	TRBD1	CASSFGQGAVTEAFF	TGTGCCAGCAGTTTTGGACAGGGGGCAGTCACTGAAGCTTTCTTT
many	TRBJ2-4	TRBV3-1	TRBD1	CASSQDGTGVNIQYF	TGTGCCAGCAGCCAAGACGGGACAGGAGTTAACATTCAGTACTTC
few	TRBJ2-5	TRBV7-2	-	CASSLLVVEGETQYF	TGTGCCAGCAGCTTACTGGTAGTTGAGGGTGAGACCCAGTACTTC
-	TRBJ2-1	TRBV11-3	-	CASSVTRVGIFEQFF	TGTGCCAGCAGCGTTACTAGGGTAGGCATTTTTGAGCAGTTCTTC
-	TRBJ2-1	TRBV29-1	-	CSVEDPESPRAYNEQFF	TGCAGCGTTGAAGATCCAGAGTCCCCTCGGGCCTACAATGAGCAGTTCTTC
few	TRBJ2-3	TRBV19	-	CASRAGTNTQYF	TGTGCCAGTAGAGCCGGGACAAATACGCAGTATTTT
few	TRBJ1-1	TRBV12-3/TRBV12-4	TRBD1	CASRGQGAKAFF	TGTGCCAGCAGGGGACAGGGGGCGAAAGCTTTCTTT
few	TRBJ1-5	TRBV7-8	TRBD1	CASSSRQGQGYIGPQHF	TGTGCCAGCAGCTCTCGCCAGGGACAGGGCTATATCGGGCCCCAGCATTTT
-	TRBJ2-5	TRBV29-1	TRBD2	CSVEIAGGIETQYF	TGCAGCGTTGAGATAGCGGGGGGGATCGAGACCCAGTACTTC
few	TRBJ2-1	TRBV7-9	-	CASSYTDRDLNNEQFF	TGTGCCAGCAGCTACACGGACCGGGACCTTAACAATGAGCAGTTCTTC
-	TRBJ1-5	TRBV7-2	-	CASMTANQPQHF	TGTGCCAGCATGACAGCCAATCAGCCCCAGCATTTT
-	TRBJ2-1	TRBV3-1	TRBD2	CASSPGGAAYNEQFF	TGTGCCAGCAGCCCCGGGGGGGCGGCCTACAATGAGCAGTTCTTC
many	TRBJ2-2	TRBV7-2	TRBD2	CASSPGLCAGGPGELFF	TGTGCCAGCAGCCCCGGCCTCTGCGCGGGGGGACCCGGGGAGCTGTTTTTT
-	TRBJ1-2	TRBV7-9	TRBD1	CASSPGDSFYGYTF	TGTGCCAGCAGCCCCGGGGACAGCTTCTATGGCTACACCTTC
few	TRBJ1-2	TRBV5-5	-	CASSAIPPRDHNYGYTF	TGTGCCAGCAGCGCAATTCCGCCCAGGGACCACAACTATGGCTACACCTTC
few	TRBJ2-7	TRBV15	-	CATSRDVRVSYEQYF	TGTGCCACCAGCAGAGATGTCCGGGTCTCCTACGAGCAGTACTTC
-	TRBJ1-2	TRBV4-1	-	CASSPTEGGQWSGYTF	TGCGCCAGCAGCCCAACCGAGGGCGGGCAATGGAGTGGCTACACCTTC